What follows are 16 T cell receptor beta chains derived from one specimen sequenced in a study of T cell responses to AZD1222 COVID-19 vaccine. Sequencing used immunoSEQ multiplex PCR; TCRdb keeps in-frame clones, though not all of them. Among more than 100,000 clones, almost 95% were seen once, and the ten largest hold around 1.5%. The sample consisted of peripheral blood, taken on day 0 of AZD1222 vaccination. These receptors came from an adult in good health.

The chain uses TRBV6-5 and TRBJ2-7; possibly TRBD1 or TRBD2 for D (6 bases each). This CDR3 is 16 amino acids long. V dropped 2 bases and J dropped 6 bases, with 20 bases sitting between them. Germline CDR1 and CDR2: MNHEY and SVGAGI. The CDR3 sequence is CASSYRRQGWRGEQYF. Here the CDR3 DNA reads TGTGCCAGCAGTTACCGTCGCCAGGGGTGGCGGGGCGAGCAGTACTTC.

V usage is TRBV6-2 or TRBV6-3 and J usage is TRBJ2-3; maybe TRBD2 (6 bases). With 4 bases removed from V and 2 bases from J, the gap between germline ends came to 10 bases. The CDR3 length is 14 residues. Germline lookup yields CDR1 MNHEY and CDR2 SVGEGT. DNA of the CDR3: TGTGCCAGCAGTTCCGGGACTTACACAGATACGCAGTATTTT. Protein: CASSSGTYTDTQYF.

The chain links TRBV6-1 to TRBJ2-5, with 12 bases matching TRBD2. CDR1 is MNHNS and CDR2 is SASEGT in the germline V gene. The CDR3 is made up of 15 amino acids. V trimming: 2 bases; J trimming: 5 bases; junction bases outside the gene matches: 3. In DNA, the CDR3 is TGTGCCAGCAGTGAACTAGCGGGGGGGCCGGAGACCCAGTACTTC. Residues: CASSELAGGPETQYF.

The chain combines TRBV6-6 with TRBJ1-4; no definite D call. The CDR3 runs to 14 residues. CDR1 is MNHNY, CDR2 SVGAGI, per germline (reference sequence). The V end lost 2 bases, the J end lost 6 bases, and 10 bases lay between the germline ends. CDR3 protein: CASSYEGLHEKLFF. For the CDR3, the DNA is TGTGCCAGCAGTTACGAAGGGTTACATGAAAAACTGTTTTTT.

This clone has just one count. The J gene is TRBJ1-3, the V gene TRBV5-6, with TRBD1 as a possible D gene (5 bases). The CDR3 spans 15 residues. Trimming took off 0 bases at V and 2 bases at J, with 9 bases between the two ends. From germline, CDR1 is SGHDT and CDR2 YYEEEE. The CDR3 DNA is TGTGCCAGCAGCTTGGCCCCGGGGCCTGGAAACACCATATATTTT. It specifies CASSLAPGPGNTIYF.

The V and J genes are TRBV5-1 and TRBJ2-7, with D possibly being TRBD2 (5 bases). The CDR3 totals 13 residues. The ends were cut back, 0 bases at V and 5 bases at J, with 9 bases in the middle. Germline loops: CDR1 SGHRS, CDR2 YFSETQ. In DNA, the CDR3 is TGCGCCAGCAGCTTGGATGAGGGCAACGAGCAGTACTTC. The encoded protein is CASSLDEGNEQYF.

The chain carries TRBV7-8 and TRBJ2-1; maybe TRBD2 (5 bases). The CDR3 covers 16 residues. CDR1 and CDR2 from the germline V gene are SGHVS and FQNEAQ. The germline V and J ends were trimmed by 6 bases and 4 bases, with 19 bases remaining between them. The CDR3 is CASRHTADSKYNEQFF. The CDR3 coding sequence is TGTGCCAGCAGACATACAGCGGACTCTAAATACAATGAGCAGTTCTTC.

DNA for the CDR3: TGTGCCACCAGCAGAGATCAACAGCAAGAGACCCAGTACTTC. Protein product: CATSRDQQQETQYF. This chain connects TRBV15 to TRBJ2-5; the D is unclear. V was shortened by 0 bases and J by 2 bases, with 7 bases between the two germline ends. This CDR3 contains 14 residues. CDR1 LNHNV and CDR2 YYDKDF come from the germline V gene (reference sequence).

DNA for the CDR3: TGCGCCAGCAGCCCACGACAGGGGAGTGAAAAACTGTTTTTT. It codes for CASSPRQGSEKLFF. This chain links TRBV5-1 with TRBJ1-4, with TRBD1 matching over 8 bases. J lost 7 bases, V lost 4 bases, and 6 bases had no gene match. The CDR3 runs 14 residues. Germline CDR1 and CDR2: SGHRS and YFSETQ. The variable domain in full, with the rest retrieved from reference TRBV5-1 and TRBJ1-4, is KAGVTQTPRYLIKTRGQQVTLSCSPISGHRSVSWYQQTPGQGLQFLFEYFSETQRNKGNFPGRFSGRQFSNSRSEMNVSTLELGDSALYLCASSPRQGSEKLFFGSGTQLSVL.

The rearrangement joins TRBV29-1 to TRBJ2-1; the D gene could be TRBD1 or TRBD2 (5 bases each). The CDR3 runs 14 residues. The germline V gene has CDR1 SQVTM and CDR2 ANQGSEA. The V end lost 2 bases, the J end lost 2 bases, and 10 bases lay between the germline ends. In DNA, the CDR3 is TGCAGCGTTGAATCGGGGCCCCCCTACAATGAGCAGTTCTTC. It codes for CSVESGPPYNEQFF.

This chain links TRBV4-1 with TRBJ1-2, with 7 bases lining up with TRBD1. Germline V gene lookup returns CDR1 MGHRA and CDR2 YSYEKL. V dropped 0 bases and J dropped 0; count of bases not matched to a gene: 10. This CDR3 is built from 18 residues. In nucleotides, the CDR3 is TGCGCCAGCAGCCAAGACTTCAACAGGGGTCGGTCTAACTATGGCTACACCTTC. It is translated as CASSQDFNRGRSNYGYTF.

The V call is TRBV6-1, the J call TRBJ2-3; no reliable D call. The V gene's germline CDR1 is MNHNS and CDR2 SASEGT. CDR3 length: 13 residues. V shed 3 bases and J shed 7 bases, with 11 bases lying between them. The DNA of the CDR3 is TGTGCCAGCAGTGATAGAGGTACTAATACGCAGTATTTT. This encodes CASSDRGTNTQYF.

The CDR3 region is CASSLVGTNRNEQFF. The CDR3 bases are TGTGCCAGCAGCTTAGTGGGGACGAACCGCAATGAGCAGTTCTTC. The V and J genes are TRBV7-9 and TRBJ2-1; D possibly uses TRBD1 or TRBD2 (5 bases each). Trimming took 1 base from V and 6 from J, leaving 13 bases between them. The CDR3 is 15 amino acids. Germline CDR1 and CDR2: SEHNR and FQNEAQ (reference sequence).

The chain recombines TRBV30 with TRBJ2-7; the D gene is possibly TRBD1 (6 bases). V lost 0 bases and J lost 9, with 18 bases in between. The CDR3 has 14 residues. From germline, CDR1 is GTSNPN and CDR2 SVGIG (reference sequence). CDR3 sequence: CAWSVKGVPSGQYF. As DNA, the CDR3 is TGTGCCTGGAGTGTAAAGGGGGTCCCCTCAGGGCAGTACTTC.

The CDR3: CASSKEVFPGPGYTF. DNA of the CDR3: TGTGCCAGCAGCAAAGAGGTCTTTCCAGGCCCTGGCTACACCTTC. The chain uses TRBV2 and TRBJ1-2; D gene unclear. Germline V CDR1 and CDR2: SNHLY, FYNNEI. The V gene lost 6 bases and the J gene lost 7 bases, with 21 bases spanning the gap. The CDR3 is 15 amino acids.

The chain combines TRBV2 with TRBJ2-1; 10 bases are shared with TRBD1. CDR3 length: 14 amino acids. CDR1 and CDR2 (germline): SNHLY, FYNNEI. The V gene end was trimmed by 5 bases and the J gene end by 4 bases; junction bases not matched to a gene: 2. The CDR3 loop reads CASSLDRGYNEQFF. The CDR3 nucleotides read TGTGCCAGCAGTCTGGACAGGGGGTACAATGAGCAGTTCTTC.